The entry that follows covers one TCR beta chain sequence. Its antigen has not been determined. Per-base qualities were not stored, and no clone one base away is much larger. The CDR3 covers 16 residues, taking in both the cysteine and the phenylalanine. Left in the record is the CDR3 DNA by itself, 48 bases read in frame from the first base. The junction shows trimming of 7 bases on V and 4 bases on J, and the gene matches do not reach 14 bases of it. CDR1 is given as MNHNY and CDR2 as SVGAGI, both from the germline V gene (reference sequence). The data belong to a study of blood T cell repertoires in COVID-19 (dated by TCRdb to about 2020). Study-level background: Collaborator samples came from the United States, Italy and Spain and covered acute and convalescent phases of COVID-19. The repertoires were released in a freely available public database intended as a resource for research on the immune response to SARS-CoV-2. Where HLA class I and class II types were available, the types were taken from metadata supplied by the sample provider, not from assay-based typing. Samples came from the ongoing ImmuneRACE study (first 160 participants) plus 1,254 subjects from 6 global collaborators. Deeply sampled blood TCRbeta repertoires from subjects exposed to, actively infected with, or recovered from COVID-19 were included in the dataset. The prospective study material was composed of cDNA or gDNA derived from T cells, B-cell-depleted T cells, or PBMCs. A de-identified subject ID, COVID-19 status, age in years and sex were almost always included in the sample metadata.

Samples from volunteer blood donors who had recovered from COVID-19 were contributed by a second Seattle source. The collaborating institutions used their own protocols to collect whole blood in K2EDTA tubes. For TCRbeta analysis, collaborators shipped samples as frozen whole blood, isolated PBMCs, or DNA extracted from either of those sample types. TCRbeta CDR3 regions were amplified from genomic DNA by means of the immunoSEQ Assay, a bias-controlled multiplex PCR. Turning to the authors' computational methods: The number of nucleated cells in each sample was estimated from the amplification of reference gene primers within the assay. To quantify the absolute abundance of each unique TCRbeta CDR3 rearrangement, sequence reads were collapsed and filtered. For each sample, productive Simpson clonality was calculated by taking the square root of Simpson's diversity index across productive rearrangements. TCRdb re-hosts the immuneACCESS table, in-frame sequences only. Its copies lack some clones; in the studies checked, an unresolved V gene accounts for under half of them, and the cause for the rest is not known. That table is the source of V, J and clone size, and D and trimming were worked out from the DNA. Here the sample has some 120,000 clones; approximately 81% occur a single time. Roughly an eighth of the sample rests with the top ten.

On the study overall, not on this receptor specifically: The quantity of clinical and demographic metadata differed by source and by participant and was supplied without curation.

The clonotype originates from a woman in her twenties or thirties who had recovered from COVID-19. The sequenced sample was peripheral blood. Rearrangement joined TRBV6-6 to TRBJ2-7; the central 9 bases match TRBD1. The CDR3 amino acid sequence is: CASIDTPGTGIYEQYF. The DNA sequence reads TGTGCCAGCATTGATACTCCAGGGACAGGGATTTACGAGCAGTACTTC.